The entry that follows covers one T cell receptor (beta chain) sequence. Negative isolation was used for CD8+ and CD4+ T cells and FACS enrichment for TEMRA cells. From germline, CDR1 is PRHDT and CDR2 FYEKMQ (reference sequence). CDR3 length equals 13 residues. The V end lost 9 bases, the J end lost 7 bases, and 18 bases lay between the germline ends. The data belong to a study of CD8 T cells in Susac syndrome. RNA amounts of about 0.5 to 1 ug underwent reverse transcription with random hexamers. TCRdb re-analysed the immunoSEQ multiplex PCR reads in MiXCR, keeping a single row per CDR3 protein. The sample lists roughly 200,000 distinct CDR3 sequences; 85% to 95% were seen once.

The receptor was isolated from a human donor with multiple sclerosis. Sequenced material: CD8+ T cells from PBMCs. The chain is built from TRBV13 and TRBJ1-1; possibly TRBD1 for D (5 bases). CDR3 bases: TGTGCCAGTCCCGTGGGGGGACGGGGTGAAGCTTTCTTT. It encodes CASPVGGRGEAFF.